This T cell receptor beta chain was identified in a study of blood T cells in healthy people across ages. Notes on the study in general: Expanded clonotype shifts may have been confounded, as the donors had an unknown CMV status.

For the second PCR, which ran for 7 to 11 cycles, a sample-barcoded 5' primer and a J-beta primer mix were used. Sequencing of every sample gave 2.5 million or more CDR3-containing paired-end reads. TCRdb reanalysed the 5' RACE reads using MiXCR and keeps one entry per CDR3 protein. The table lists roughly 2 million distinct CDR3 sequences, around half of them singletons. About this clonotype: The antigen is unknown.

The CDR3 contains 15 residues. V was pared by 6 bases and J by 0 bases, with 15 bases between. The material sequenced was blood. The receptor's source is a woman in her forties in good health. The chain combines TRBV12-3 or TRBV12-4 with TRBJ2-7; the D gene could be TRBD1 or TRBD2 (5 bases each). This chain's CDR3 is CASSPDGGGSYEQYF. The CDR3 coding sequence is TGTGCCAGCAGCCCGGACGGTGGGGGCTCCTACGAGCAGTACTTC.